Shown below are 27 T cell receptor beta chains from a single sample sequenced in a study of beta chain features in type 1 diabetes. All of the isolated RNA was reverse transcribed, so expressed TCRB transcripts were sequenced. Clones were read by immunoSEQ multiplex PCR, and TCRdb kept only the in-frame ones, dropping some. The table has roughly 140,000 clones, roughly 10% seen once. Source material: central memory CD4+ T cells from blood. These receptors came from a man younger than 35 in good health.

This rearrangement joins TRBV6-5 to TRBJ2-5, with D perhaps being TRBD1 or TRBD2 (6 bases each). This CDR3 has 16 residues. V lost 0 bases to trimming and J lost 5 bases, with 16 bases between them. Germline CDR1 reads MNHEY; CDR2 reads SVGAGI. The CDR3 loop is CASSYSSQGRIETQYF. The DNA of the CDR3 is TGTGCCAGCAGTTACTCGAGTCAGGGGAGGATCGAGACCCAGTACTTC.

This clone was found once. The V gene is TRBV5-4, the J gene TRBJ1-1, with D maybe TRBD1 (6 bases). CDR1 and CDR2 (germline): SGHNT, YYREEE (reference sequence). The ends were cut back, 2 bases at V and 1 base at J, with 15 bases in the middle. This CDR3 has 16 amino acids. The CDR3 DNA is TGTGCCAGCAGCTTTGGGGGGCGCCGACAGAACACTGAAGCTTTCTTT. Residues: CASSFGGRRQNTEAFF.

This clone was observed many times. The V call is TRBV2, the J call TRBJ1-2; D gene unclear. V lost 2 bases and J lost 7, with 2 bases in between. This CDR3 contains 10 residues. Germline V gene data show CDR1 as SNHLY and CDR2 as FYNNEI. CDR3 loop: CASSESGYTF. The CDR3 DNA sequence: TGTGCCAGCAGTGAAAGTGGCTACACCTTC.

The chain uses TRBV27 and TRBJ2-5; the match to TRBD1 covers 7 bases. This CDR3 is built from 15 residues. The V gene's germline CDR1 is MNHEY and CDR2 SMNVEV (reference sequence). V was clipped by 5 bases and J by 5 bases; unmatched bases: 11. CDR3 DNA sequence: TGTGCCAGCAGTCCCTATACCGGACAGGAGGAGACCCAGTACTTC. It encodes CASSPYTGQEETQYF.

This clone has just a few counts. The V gene is TRBV28, the J gene TRBJ2-1; D is unresolved. The length of the CDR3 is 14 residues. The V gene lost 3 bases and the J gene lost 0 bases, with 6 bases spanning the gap. Per germline, CDR1 MDHEN and CDR2 SYDVKM. The DNA of the CDR3 is TGTGCCAGCAGTTTCCAGCGCTCCTACAATGAGCAGTTCTTC. Translated, it gives CASSFQRSYNEQFF.

The chain couples TRBV7-3 to TRBJ1-1, with D unclear. CDR3 length: 13 amino acids. Germline V lookup: CDR1 SGHTA, CDR2 FQGTGA. With 3 bases removed from V and 7 bases from J, the gap between germline ends came to 12 bases. CDR3 sequence reads: CASSFTPGGEAFF. CDR3 sequence (DNA): TGTGCCAGCAGCTTTACCCCAGGCGGTGAAGCTTTCTTT.

The chain employs TRBV18 and TRBJ1-2; D might be TRBD1 (6 bases). Looked up from germline, CDR1 is KGHSH and CDR2 is LQKENI. V was pared by 4 bases and J by 7 bases, with 16 bases between. This CDR3 region has 14 residues. In nucleotides, the CDR3 is TGTGCCAGCTCACTAGAACAGGGTCGGCGTGGCTACACCTTC. Encoded protein: CASSLEQGRRGYTF.

This clone was recorded a few times. The V call is TRBV11-2, the J call TRBJ2-3; 10 bases match TRBD2. The CDR3 covers 14 residues. V was clipped by 5 bases and J by 4 bases; unmatched bases: 3. The V gene's germline CDR1 is SGHAT and CDR2 FQNNGV. The CDR3 is CASSRTSGADTQYF. The CDR3 DNA reads as TGTGCCAGCAGCCGTACTAGCGGGGCAGATACGCAGTATTTT. Together with reference TRBV11-2 and TRBJ2-3, the CDR3 gives the full variable domain: EAGVAQSPRYKIIEKRQSVAFWCNPISGHATLYWYQQILGQGPKLLIQFQNNGVVDDSQLPKDRFSAERLKGVDSTLKIQPAKLEDSAVYLCASSRTSGADTQYFGPGTRLTVL.

This clone was seen at least ten times. J is TRBJ2-5 and V is TRBV19; 8 nucleotides align to TRBD1. The CDR3 consists of 13 residues. Germline lookup yields CDR1 LNHDA and CDR2 SQIVND (reference sequence). V was clipped by 5 bases and J by 5 bases; unmatched bases: 4. The CDR3 sequence: CASSDRTGETQYF. For the CDR3, the DNA is TGTGCCAGTAGTGACAGGACAGGGGAGACCCAGTACTTC. The full variable domain, its missing parts supplied by reference TRBV19 and TRBJ2-5, is DGGITQSPKYLFRKEGQNVTLSCEQNLNHDAMYWYRQDPGQGLRLIYYSQIVNDFQKGDIAEGYSVSREKKESFPLTVTSAQKNPTAFYLCASSDRTGETQYFGPGTRLLVL.

The chain links TRBV5-1 to TRBJ1-1; D call uncertain. The CDR3 has 14 amino acids. Germline CDR1 SGHRS, CDR2 YFSETQ. The V gene lost 4 bases and the J gene lost 5 bases, with 15 bases spanning the gap. The CDR3 DNA follows: TGCGCCAGCAGCCGGCTGAGGGCAGAAACTGAAGCTTTCTTT. Translation gives CASSRLRAETEAFF.

This clone was counted between two and nine times. J is TRBJ1-5 and V is TRBV5-1, with unresolved D. Trimming took 0 bases from V and 0 from J, leaving 10 bases between them. The CDR3 extends over 16 amino acids. CDR1 and CDR2 (germline): SGHRS, YFSETQ. Here the CDR3 reads CASSLDGVNSNQPQHF. As DNA, the CDR3 is TGCGCCAGCAGCTTGGATGGGGTGAATAGCAATCAGCCCCAGCATTTT.

This clone has a handful of counts. The chain links TRBV19 to TRBJ1-4; D is uncertain. CDR3 length equals 13 residues. Looked up from germline, CDR1 is LNHDA and CDR2 is SQIVND (reference sequence). V dropped 5 bases and J dropped 4 bases, with 8 bases sitting between them. CDR3 residues: CASSGNLNEKLFF. CDR3 in DNA: TGTGCCAGTAGTGGGAATCTTAATGAAAAACTGTTTTTT. Complete variable domain (other parts from reference TRBV19 and TRBJ1-4): DGGITQSPKYLFRKEGQNVTLSCEQNLNHDAMYWYRQDPGQGLRLIYYSQIVNDFQKGDIAEGYSVSREKKESFPLTVTSAQKNPTAFYLCASSGNLNEKLFFGSGTQLSVL.

This sequence joins TRBV30 and TRBJ2-5; unclear D gene. The CDR3 covers 12 residues. The germline CDR1 and CDR2 sequences are GTSNPN and SVGIG (reference sequence). Trimming took 2 bases from V and 5 from J, leaving 9 bases between them. The CDR3 region has the DNA TGTGCCTGGAGTATGCTCCAGGAGACCCAGTACTTC. Translated, it gives CAWSMLQETQYF.

The rearrangement uses TRBV18 and TRBJ1-2; 7 bases align to TRBD1. The CDR3 consists of 13 residues. CDR1 KGHSH and CDR2 LQKENI come from the germline V gene. The junction had 2 bases not matched to a gene; V was cut back by 3 bases and J by 4 bases. The CDR3 protein is CASSPQGGYGYTF. Written as DNA, the CDR3 is TGTGCCAGCTCACCCCAGGGGGGCTATGGCTACACCTTC.

This chain connects TRBV15 to TRBJ2-1; D possibly corresponds to TRBD1 (6 bases). The CDR3 totals 15 residues. Germline assignment: CDR1 LNHNV and CDR2 YYDKDF (reference sequence). The germline V and J ends were trimmed by 1 base and 6 bases, with 13 bases remaining between them. CDR3 DNA sequence: TGTGCCACCAGCAGAGCCGACGGCAGGGGCAATGAGCAGTTCTTC. This encodes CATSRADGRGNEQFF.

The chain recombines TRBV25-1 with TRBJ2-7, with TRBD2 matching over 7 bases. J lost 4 bases, V lost 1 base, and 7 bases had no gene match. CDR3 size: 15 residues. Germline loops: CDR1 MGHDK, CDR2 SYGVNS. The CDR3 DNA follows: TGTGCCAGCAGTGAATTATCCAGCGGGAAGTACGAGCAGTACTTC. Its translation: CASSELSSGKYEQYF.

This clone was observed at least ten times. The genes are TRBV19 and TRBJ2-1; the match to TRBD2 covers 9 bases. V was pared by 2 bases and J by 3 bases, with 5 bases of the junction left unmatched. Germline CDR1 LNHDA, CDR2 SQIVND (reference sequence). The CDR3 loop spans 16 amino acids. The CDR3 reads CASSILAGAHYNEQFF. The CDR3 DNA reads as TGTGCCAGTAGTATATTAGCGGGGGCCCACTACAATGAGCAGTTCTTC.

This clone appeared a few times. V is TRBV9 and J is TRBJ2-7; D is tentatively TRBD1 or TRBD2 (6 bases each). In germline, CDR1 is SGDLS, CDR2 YYNGEE. V lost 4 bases and J 5 bases, leaving 19 bases between the germline ends. CDR3 size: 15 residues. CDR3 DNA: TGTGCCAGCAGCTACGAGGGGGGACGGAACCACGAGCAGTACTTC. It encodes CASSYEGGRNHEQYF.

This clone came up a few times. This chain uses TRBV18 with TRBJ2-7; the match to TRBD2 covers 7 bases. V was clipped by 3 bases and J by 3 bases; unmatched bases: 11. CDR1 and CDR2 (germline): KGHSH, LQKENI. CDR3 length equals 16 residues. The CDR3, as DNA: TGTGCCAGCTCACCGGGACTACCTCCGTTCGACTACGAGCAGTACTTC. Translated: CASSPGLPPFDYEQYF.

This chain joins TRBV2 and TRBJ2-1, with D possibly TRBD1 on 6 matching bases. The CDR3 runs 17 residues. Looked up from germline, CDR1 is SNHLY and CDR2 is FYNNEI. V lost 4 bases to trimming and J lost 0 bases, with 16 bases between them. Here the CDR3 DNA reads TGTGCCAGCAGTGTCCCCAAGGGGGAAGGCTCCTACAATGAGCAGTTCTTC. Protein product: CASSVPKGEGSYNEQFF.

This clone was detected a few times. The chain has TRBV7-9 and TRBJ2-2; D is ambiguous. There are 14 residues in the CDR3. Trimming pared 3 bases from V and 1 base from J, leaving 6 bases between. Germline CDR1 and CDR2: SEHNR and FQNEAQ (reference sequence). This CDR3 is CASSFGKNTGELFF. The CDR3 DNA is TGTGCCAGCAGCTTTGGAAAGAACACCGGGGAGCTGTTTTTT. Together with reference TRBV7-9 and TRBJ2-2, the CDR3 gives the full variable domain: DTGVSQNPRHKITKRGQNVTFRCDPISEHNRLYWYRQTLGQGPEFLTYFQNEAQLEKSRLLSDRFSAERPKGSFSTLEIQRTEQGDSAMYLCASSFGKNTGELFFGEGSRLTVL.

This clone was counted ten times or more. The chain employs TRBV5-6 and TRBJ2-7, with 9 positions matching TRBD1. Germline V CDR1 and CDR2: SGHDT, YYEEEE. V lost 7 bases and J lost 5; bases outside the gene matches: 13. The CDR3 is made up of 15 amino acids. CDR3 DNA: TGTGCCAGCGACGGGTCGGACAGGGGTCTTAACGAGCAGTACTTC. Protein: CASDGSDRGLNEQYF.

By frequency in the sample, this clone is medium-sized. The chain combines TRBV10-3 with TRBJ2-7; D gene unclear. V was pared by 6 bases and J by 3 bases, with 6 bases between. The length of the CDR3 is 11 residues. Germline CDR1 ENHRY, CDR2 SYGVKD. This CDR3 is CAIRSSYEQYF. In DNA form, the CDR3 reads TGTGCCATCAGATCGAGCTACGAGCAGTACTTC.

The rearrangement uses TRBV27 and TRBJ2-3, with 10 bases lining up with TRBD1. The CDR3 is 14 amino acids. V was clipped by 8 bases and J by 6 bases; unmatched bases: 8. Germline CDR1 MNHEY, CDR2 SMNVEV (reference sequence). DNA for the CDR3: TGTGCCAGCCGCCGGGACAGGGGAACGGATACGCAGTATTTT. It specifies CASRRDRGTDTQYF.

This clone was detected ten times or more. The sample holds other DNA sequences that translate to the same CDR3. The rearrangement uses TRBV7-2 and TRBJ2-3; 7 bases fit TRBD1. The V and J ends lost 5 bases and 4 bases, in that order; junction bases with no gene match: 3. Per germline, CDR1 SGHTA and CDR2 FQGNSA. The CDR3 has 13 residues. The CDR3 region is CASSRQGADTQYF. CDR3 bases: TGTGCCAGCAGCCGACAGGGCGCAGATACGCAGTATTTT.

This clone was observed a handful of times. The chain carries TRBV20-1 and TRBJ2-7; tentative D call: TRBD2 (7 bases). V was pared by 6 bases and J by 6 bases, with 12 bases between. Germline CDR1 is DFQATT and CDR2 is SNEGSKA (reference sequence). CDR3 length: 11 residues. CDR3: CSAKGGVEQYF. CDR3 sequence (DNA): TGCAGTGCCAAAGGGGGGGTCGAGCAGTACTTC.

Ten or more counts support this clone. The chain has TRBV18 and TRBJ1-5, with TRBD1 matching 9 bases. Germline lookup yields CDR1 KGHSH and CDR2 LQKENI. V was clipped by 5 bases and J by 5 bases; unmatched bases: 4. This CDR3 contains 14 residues. The CDR3 DNA reads TGTGCCAGCTCAGCGGGACAGGGCGATCAGCCCCAGCATTTT. It specifies CASSAGQGDQPQHF.